The 4 T cell receptor beta chains below come from one sample, sequenced in a study of CD8+ T cells in alopecia areata. After isolation, RNA underwent reverse transcription to generate cDNA as the sequencing template. Using immunoSEQ multiplex PCR, the repertoire was profiled, and TCRdb retains in-frame clones only, with some absent. Of 34,000 or so clones in the sample, roughly 50% are singletons; the top ten hold approximately 40%. The sequenced sample consisted of NKG2D-high CD8+ T cells sorted from blood. The receptors here all came from a human donor with alopecia areata.

This sequence joins TRBV11-2 and TRBJ2-7, with no clear D. Germline values: CDR1 SGHAT, CDR2 FQNNGV. V was trimmed by 2 bases and J by 6 bases, leaving 8 bases between them. The CDR3 is 12 residues long. In DNA, the CDR3 is TGTGCCAGCAGCTTATTAACGGGCGAGCAGTACTTC. It translates to CASSLLTGEQYF. Complete variable domain (other parts from reference TRBV11-2 and TRBJ2-7): EAGVAQSPRYKIIEKRQSVAFWCNPISGHATLYWYQQILGQGPKLLIQFQNNGVVDDSQLPKDRFSAERLKGVDSTLKIQPAKLEDSAVYLCASSLLTGEQYFGPGTRLTVT.

The chain combines TRBV13 with TRBJ2-3; TRBD2 might be the D (6 bases). V lost 6 bases to trimming and J lost 4 bases, with 11 bases between them. Germline-derived CDR1 and CDR2 are PRHDT and FYEKMQ (reference sequence). This CDR3 has 13 residues. The chain's CDR3 is CASRLREADTQYF. In nucleotides, the CDR3 is TGTGCCAGCAGACTCAGGGAGGCAGATACGCAGTATTTT.

The chain employs TRBV29-1 and TRBJ2-2; no reliable D call. This CDR3 is 13 amino acids long. The V gene's germline CDR1 is SQVTM and CDR2 ANQGSEA. Trimming stripped 3 bases from V and 3 bases from J, with 8 bases between. In DNA, the CDR3 is TGCAGCGTTGAGGCCTCGGACACCGGGGAGCTGTTTTTT. Its translation is CSVEASDTGELFF.

This chain uses TRBV5-6 with TRBJ1-2; no firm D call. The CDR3 extends over 12 amino acids. Per the germline V gene, CDR1 is SGHDT and CDR2 is YYEEEE. V lost 8 bases, J lost 7 bases, and 15 bases lay in between. CDR3 loop: CASTGINIGYTF. DNA of the CDR3: TGTGCCAGTACCGGGATCAATATTGGCTACACCTTC.